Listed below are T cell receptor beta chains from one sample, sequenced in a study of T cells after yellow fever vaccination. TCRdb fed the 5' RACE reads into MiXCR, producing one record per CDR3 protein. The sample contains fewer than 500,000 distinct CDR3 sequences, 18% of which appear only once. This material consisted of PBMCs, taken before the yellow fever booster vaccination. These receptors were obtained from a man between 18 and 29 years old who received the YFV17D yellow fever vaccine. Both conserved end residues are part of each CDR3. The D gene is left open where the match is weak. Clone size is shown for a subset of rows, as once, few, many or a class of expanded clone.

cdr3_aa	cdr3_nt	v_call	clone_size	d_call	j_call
CASSLGSDQETQYF	TGCGCCAGCAGCTTGGGCAGCGACCAAGAGACCCAGTACTTC	TRBV5-1	few	NA	TRBJ2-5
CASSPPWEGSDTQYF	TGTGCCAGCAGTCCCCCCTGGGAGGGCTCAGATACGCAGTATTTT	TRBV12-3/TRBV12-4	few	TRBD2	TRBJ2-3
CASSRSLTNEQFF	TGTGCCAGCAGTCGAAGCCTTACCAATGAGCAGTTCTTC	TRBV3-1	few	NA	TRBJ2-1
CASSLDPGAETQYF	TGTGCCAGCAGCTTAGACCCGGGGGCCGAGACCCAGTACTTC	TRBV7-8	few	NA	TRBJ2-5
CASSVGDGVYGYTF	TGTGCCAGCAGTGTAGGAGACGGAGTCTATGGCTACACCTTC	TRBV6-1	NA	NA	TRBJ1-2
CASSLGKVTPGTDTQYF	TGTGCCAGCAGCTTAGGGAAGGTAACCCCCGGCACAGATACGCAGTATTTT	TRBV7-9	NA	NA	TRBJ2-3
CASSEGGGAEAFF	TGTGCCAGCAGTGAGGGGGGAGGAGCTGAAGCTTTCTTT	TRBV28	few	NA	TRBJ1-1
CATSEVAGELFF	TGTGCCACCAGTGAGGTTGCGGGGGAGCTGTTTTTT	TRBV24-1	NA	NA	TRBJ2-2
CSARDIPTDTQYF	TGCAGTGCCCGGGACATACCAACAGATACGCAGTATTTT	TRBV20-1	few	NA	TRBJ2-3
CASSYPPAGAEQPQHF	TGTGCCAGCAGTTACCCCCCCGCGGGGGCCGAGCAGCCCCAGCATTTT	TRBV6-6	NA	NA	TRBJ1-5
CASSEGLYASQETQYF	TGTGCCAGCAGTGAAGGACTCTATGCCAGCCAAGAGACCCAGTACTTC	TRBV6-1	few	NA	TRBJ2-5
CASSLNRDQPQHF	TGTGCCAGCAGCTTAAACAGGGACCAGCCCCAGCATTTT	TRBV7-2	many	NA	TRBJ1-5
CASSSRSGIEYNEQFF	TGTGCCAGCAGTTCCCGCTCAGGGATAGAATACAATGAGCAGTTCTTC	TRBV6-2/TRBV6-3	few	NA	TRBJ2-1
CASSVDERGYGYTF	TGTGCCAGCAGCGTAGATGAAAGGGGCTATGGCTACACCTTC	TRBV9	few	NA	TRBJ1-2
CASSVMGSKDTEAFF	TGTGCCAGCAGCGTAATGGGAAGTAAGGACACTGAAGCTTTCTTT	TRBV9	NA	NA	TRBJ1-1
CSVGLAGVGEQYF	TGCAGCGTTGGTCTTGCGGGGGTCGGCGAGCAGTACTTC	TRBV29-1	NA	TRBD2	TRBJ2-7
CASSPRMVNQPQHF	TGTGCCAGCAGCCCGAGAATGGTAAATCAGCCCCAGCATTTT	TRBV7-2	NA	NA	TRBJ1-5
CASSIPSSYEQYF	TGTGCCAGCAGCATCCCTAGCTCCTACGAGCAGTACTTC	TRBV7-2	NA	NA	TRBJ2-7
CASSLSTVGTPNNEQFF	TGTGCCAGCAGTTTATCGACAGTAGGGACGCCCAACAATGAGCAGTTCTTC	TRBV27	NA	NA	TRBJ2-1
CSAPVQRGGYEQFF	TGCAGCGCCCCGGTGCAGAGAGGGGGTTATGAGCAGTTCTTC	TRBV29-1	few	NA	TRBJ2-1
CSAEQGPGANVLTF	TGCAGTGCTGAGCAAGGGCCTGGGGCCAACGTCCTGACTTTC	TRBV20-1	NA	NA	TRBJ2-6
CSARLPGEREAQYF	TGCAGTGCTAGACTCCCTGGGGAAAGAGAGGCCCAGTACTTC	TRBV20-1	few	NA	TRBJ2-5
CSARQESSYNSPLHF	TGCAGTGCTAGACAGGAGAGCTCCTATAATTCACCCCTCCACTTT	TRBV20-1	few	NA	TRBJ1-6
CASRSPGGETQYF	TGTGCCAGCAGGTCACCGGGGGGGGAGACCCAGTACTTC	TRBV6-5	few	TRBD2	TRBJ2-5
CASSVGGTGIDTQYF	TGTGCCAGCAGCGTAGGAGGGACAGGGATAGATACGCAGTATTTT	TRBV9	few	TRBD1	TRBJ2-3
CATSRAGRVTGELFF	TGTGCCACCAGCAGAGCTGGGAGGGTCACCGGGGAGCTGTTTTTT	TRBV15	few	TRBD2	TRBJ2-2
CASSRPRGGRTGELFF	TGTGCCAGCAGCCGCCCGCGCGGGGGGCGAACCGGGGAGCTGTTTTTT	TRBV9	NA	TRBD2	TRBJ2-2
CASVWPSGGADEQFF	TGTGCCAGCGTTTGGCCCAGCGGGGGGGCGGATGAGCAGTTCTTC	TRBV6-2/TRBV6-3	few	TRBD2	TRBJ2-1
CASSYPPGRANTGELFF	TGTGCCAGCAGTTACCCCCCCGGCCGGGCGAACACCGGGGAGCTGTTTTTT	TRBV6-2/TRBV6-3	NA	NA	TRBJ2-2
CASSPWTGDLGEQYF	TGTGCCAGCAGCCCATGGACAGGGGACTTGGGCGAGCAGTACTTC	TRBV7-6	few	TRBD1	TRBJ2-7
CASSWDSSTGNTIYF	TGTGCCAGCAGTTGGGACAGTTCGACTGGAAACACCATATATTTT	TRBV27	NA	TRBD1	TRBJ1-3
CASSPLTGITDTQYF	TGTGCCAGCTCACCGTTGACGGGTATCACAGATACGCAGTATTTT	TRBV18	few	NA	TRBJ2-3
CASSQDSQGNSPLHF	TGCGCCAGCAGCCAAGACTCGCAGGGCAATTCACCCCTCCACTTT	TRBV4-1	once	NA	TRBJ1-6
CAWSPGKGTDTQYF	TGTGCCTGGAGTCCGGGTAAGGGCACAGATACGCAGTATTTT	TRBV30	NA	NA	TRBJ2-3
CASSEFSGAADTQYF	TGTGCCAGCAGTGAATTTAGCGGGGCCGCAGATACGCAGTATTTT	TRBV6-1	few	TRBD2	TRBJ2-3
CASSFRTTNTGELFF	TGTGCCAGCTCATTCCGGACAACGAACACCGGGGAGCTGTTTTTT	TRBV18	NA	NA	TRBJ2-2
CATSRQLAGGNYNEQFF	TGTGCCACCAGCAGACAATTAGCGGGGGGGAATTACAATGAGCAGTTCTTC	TRBV15	NA	TRBD2	TRBJ2-1
CASSWTGDNYGYTF	TGCGCCAGCAGCTGGACAGGGGACAATTATGGCTACACCTTC	TRBV5-1	few	TRBD1	TRBJ1-2
CASSVATGAYGYTF	TGTGCCAGCAGCGTAGCTACGGGCGCCTATGGCTACACCTTC	TRBV9	few	NA	TRBJ1-2
CASSLRISYEQYF	TGTGCCAGCAGTTTGCGGATATCCTACGAGCAGTACTTC	TRBV27	few	NA	TRBJ2-7
CASSYSWGSLEQYF	TGTGCCAGCAGTTACTCATGGGGCTCCTTGGAGCAGTACTTC	TRBV6-5	many	NA	TRBJ2-7
CASSQVTIGTGYTEAFF	TGCGCCAGCAGCCAAGTAACTATAGGGACAGGGTACACTGAAGCTTTCTTT	TRBV4-1	NA	TRBD1	TRBJ1-1
CSARDVLSGANVLTF	TGCAGTGCTAGAGATGTCCTCTCTGGGGCCAACGTCCTGACTTTC	TRBV20-1	few	NA	TRBJ2-6
CASSHTGQGTEAFF	TGCGCCAGCAGCCATACGGGACAGGGGACTGAAGCTTTCTTT	TRBV4-3	NA	TRBD1	TRBJ1-1
CSGQLVHEQFF	TGCAGCGGACAACTAGTACATGAGCAGTTCTTC	TRBV29-1	many	NA	TRBJ2-1
CATRGPVETQYF	TGTGCCACCCGGGGCCCTGTTGAGACCCAGTACTTC	TRBV6-2/TRBV6-3	few	NA	TRBJ2-5
CASSFLGGATDTQYF	TGTGCCAGCAGCTTCTTGGGGGGGGCCACAGATACGCAGTATTTT	TRBV7-2	few	NA	TRBJ2-3
CASSPTRLYYMSGANVLTF	TGTGCCAGCAGCCCAACGAGACTGTATTATATGTCTGGGGCCAACGTCCTGACTTTC	TRBV11-2	NA	NA	TRBJ2-6
CASSKDRGYNEQFF	TGTGCCAGCAGCAAAGACAGGGGATACAATGAGCAGTTCTTC	TRBV21-1	few	NA	TRBJ2-1
CASTTRATGELFF	TGTGCCAGCACCACCCGGGCCACCGGGGAGCTGTTTTTT	TRBV7-6	few	NA	TRBJ2-2
CASSQVGVRYEQYF	TGCGCCAGCAGCCAAGTGGGTGTCCGCTACGAGCAGTACTTC	TRBV4-1	NA	NA	TRBJ2-7
CASSQGGQGAAGQPQHF	TGCGCCAGCAGCCAAGGGGGACAGGGGGCAGCTGGTCAGCCCCAGCATTTT	TRBV4-1	NA	TRBD1	TRBJ1-5